This T cell receptor beta chain was sequenced in a study of T cells after posttransplantation cyclophosphamide listed by TCRdb under 2016. Describing the broader study: Using TRB sequencing, the study followed how the T cell repertoire reconstituted after myeloablative bone marrow transplantation in which posttransplantation cyclophosphamide served as GVHD prophylaxis. Samples from 35 to 45 PTCy-treated patients, along with samples from 16 of their related bone marrow donors, underwent antigen receptor sequencing. TRA and TRB clonality were tightly correlated in 9 samples, so subsequent TCR analyses focused on TRB only. Public TRB sequences were queried against a database of over 3,600 sequences associated with responses to pathogens, tumor antigens, self-antigens and alloantigens. Blood from all 30 or so PTCy patients who had 1-year posttransplant specimens underwent TRB sequencing. In 3 patients, up to 3 additional blood samples taken between 2 and 5.2 years after transplant also underwent TRB sequencing, as did pretransplant blood from 4 patients.

Related bone marrow donors provided peripheral blood samples on the day of marrow donation. Peripheral blood and bone marrow mononuclear cells were isolated by Ficoll-Hypaque density centrifugation and were cryopreserved. The full study reports these points: Across 45 or so patients, TRB clonality was highly associated with recipient CMV seropositivity and CMV reactivation, and PTCy diversity was similar to diversity in CNI/methotrexate controls. The TRB repertoires of T cells infiltrating skin or the GI tract showed only limited overlap with the TRB repertoires found in blood. Donor-recipient similarity was low at 1-2 months but increased during the first year, and donor CD8+ memory clones often dominated later blood repertoires.

Comment on this clone: Its antigen target is currently unknown. Base-call qualities are not available, and no considerably larger clone is one nucleotide away.

A distance of 7 bases separates the germline ends of V and J, which lose 0 bases and 4 bases respectively. The CDR3 spans 12 residues, from the cysteine through the phenylalanine. The DNA shown is the 36-base CDR3, in frame from base 1. From a lookup of the germline V gene (reference sequence), CDR1 and CDR2 are GTSNPN and SVGIG. TRB sequencing was run on genomic DNA with either the immunoSEQ assay at survey resolution or the hsTCRB kit. In the original analysis: The immunoSEQ software handled the initial read processing, while the LymphoSeq R package was used for the repertoire analyses. Clonality was calculated as 1 minus normalized Shannon entropy, and the Gini coefficient was also calculated for each TRB dataset. To infer phenotypes in unsorted samples, TRB sequences from sorted subsets of the recipient or donor were mapped onto the unsorted samples of the same recipient. The clones in this table, taken by TCRdb from immuneACCESS, are in-frame only. Not every clone is retained; where verified, under half of the shortfall comes from an unresolved V gene, and the cause of the rest is unknown. For V, J and clone size, that table is used; D and trimming come from the DNA. The sample table shows 50,000 to 60,000 clones, and approximately 94% are seen once. The ten largest clones capture approximately 2.8% of the sample.

This receptor chain uses TRBV30 and TRBJ2-7, with the D gene too uncertain to name. The sample consisted of PBMCs. This sequence originates from a woman aged 25 to 39 in good health and a related stem cell transplant donor. The CDR3 in this case is CAWSVQVYEQYF. In nucleotides, the sequence is TGTGCCTGGAGTGTCCAGGTGTACGAGCAGTACTTC.